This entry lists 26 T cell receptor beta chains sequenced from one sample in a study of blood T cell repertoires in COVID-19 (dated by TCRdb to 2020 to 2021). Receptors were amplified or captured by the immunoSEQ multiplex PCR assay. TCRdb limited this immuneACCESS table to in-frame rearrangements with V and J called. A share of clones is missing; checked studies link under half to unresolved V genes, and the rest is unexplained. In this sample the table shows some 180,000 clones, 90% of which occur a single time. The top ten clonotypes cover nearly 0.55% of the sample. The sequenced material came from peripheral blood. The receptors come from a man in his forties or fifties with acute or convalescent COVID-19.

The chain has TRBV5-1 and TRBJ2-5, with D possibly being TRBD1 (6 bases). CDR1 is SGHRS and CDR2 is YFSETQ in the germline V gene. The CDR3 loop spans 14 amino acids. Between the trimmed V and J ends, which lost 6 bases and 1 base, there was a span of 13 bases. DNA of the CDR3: TGCGCCAGCACCTATGGACAGCCCCAAGAGACCCAGTACTTC. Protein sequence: CASTYGQPQETQYF.

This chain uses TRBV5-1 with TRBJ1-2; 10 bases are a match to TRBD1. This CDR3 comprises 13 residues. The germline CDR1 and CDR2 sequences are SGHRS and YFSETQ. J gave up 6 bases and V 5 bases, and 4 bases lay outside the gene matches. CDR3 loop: CASRPGQGDGYTF. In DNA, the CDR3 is TGCGCCAGCAGACCCGGACAGGGGGATGGCTACACCTTC.

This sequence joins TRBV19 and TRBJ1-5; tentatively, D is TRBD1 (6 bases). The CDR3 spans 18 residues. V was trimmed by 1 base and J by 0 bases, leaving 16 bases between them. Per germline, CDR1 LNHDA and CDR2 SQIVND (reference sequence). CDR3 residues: CASSIGTGQGYSNQPQHF. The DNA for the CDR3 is TGTGCCAGTAGTATAGGTACAGGGCAGGGGTATAGCAATCAGCCCCAGCATTTT.

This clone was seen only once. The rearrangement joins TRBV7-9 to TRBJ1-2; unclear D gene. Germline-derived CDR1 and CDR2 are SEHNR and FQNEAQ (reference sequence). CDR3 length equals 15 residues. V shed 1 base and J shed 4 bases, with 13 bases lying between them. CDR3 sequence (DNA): TGTGCCAGCAGCTTAGATTTTATGCGGCTCTATGGCTACACCTTC. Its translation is CASSLDFMRLYGYTF. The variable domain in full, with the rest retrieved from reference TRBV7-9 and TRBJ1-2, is DTGVSQNPRHKITKRGQNVTFRCDPISEHNRLYWYRQTLGQGPEFLTYFQNEAQLEKSRLLSDRFSAERPKGSFSTLEIQRTEQGDSAMYLCASSLDFMRLYGYTFGSGTRLTVV.

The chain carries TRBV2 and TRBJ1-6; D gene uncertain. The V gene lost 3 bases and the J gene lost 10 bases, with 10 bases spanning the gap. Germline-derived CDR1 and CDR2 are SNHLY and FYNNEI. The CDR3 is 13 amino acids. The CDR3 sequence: CASSEVVQSPLHF. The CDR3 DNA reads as TGTGCCAGCAGTGAGGTAGTCCAATCACCCCTCCACTTT. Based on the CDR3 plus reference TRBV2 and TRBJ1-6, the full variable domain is EPEVTQTPSHQVTQMGQEVILRCVPISNHLYFYWYRQILGQKVEFLVSFYNNEISEKSEIFDDQFSVERPDGSNFTLKIRSTKLEDSAMYFCASSEVVQSPLHFGNGTRLTVT.

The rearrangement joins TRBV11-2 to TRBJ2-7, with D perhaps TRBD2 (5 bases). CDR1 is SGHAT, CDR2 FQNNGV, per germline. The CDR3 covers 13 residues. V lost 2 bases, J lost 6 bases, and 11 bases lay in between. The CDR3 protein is CASSLWSGGEQYF. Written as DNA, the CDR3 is TGTGCCAGCAGCTTATGGAGCGGCGGCGAGCAGTACTTC.

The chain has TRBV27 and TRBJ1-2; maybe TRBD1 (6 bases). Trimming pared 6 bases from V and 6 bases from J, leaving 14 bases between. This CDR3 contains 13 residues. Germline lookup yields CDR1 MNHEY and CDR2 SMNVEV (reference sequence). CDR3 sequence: CASRLDRRNGYTF. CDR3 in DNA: TGTGCCAGCAGACTAGACAGGCGAAATGGCTACACCTTC.

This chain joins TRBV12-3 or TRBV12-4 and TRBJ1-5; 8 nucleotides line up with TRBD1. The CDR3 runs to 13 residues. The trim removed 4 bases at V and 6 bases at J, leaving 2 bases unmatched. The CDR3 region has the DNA TGTGCCAGCAGTTCGGACAGGGCTCAGCCCCAGCATTTT. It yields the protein CASSSDRAQPQHF.

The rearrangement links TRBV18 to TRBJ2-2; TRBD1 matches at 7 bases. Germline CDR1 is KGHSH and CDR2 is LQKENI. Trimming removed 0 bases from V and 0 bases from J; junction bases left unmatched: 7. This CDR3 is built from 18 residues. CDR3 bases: TGTGCCAGCTCACCACCGTTCGGGACAGATCCGAACACCGGGGAGCTGTTTTTT. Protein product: CASSPPFGTDPNTGELFF.

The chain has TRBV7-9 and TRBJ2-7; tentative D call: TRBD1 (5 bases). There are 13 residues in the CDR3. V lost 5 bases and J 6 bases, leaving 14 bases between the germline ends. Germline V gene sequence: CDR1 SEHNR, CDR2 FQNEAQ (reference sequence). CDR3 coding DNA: TGTGCCAGCAGCGTCGATGCAGGGTCCGAGCAGTACGTC. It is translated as CASSVDAGSEQYV.

CDR3 sequence: CASSTPGQGYYNEQFF. CDR3 DNA: TGTGCCAGCAGCACCCCGGGACAGGGGTACTACAATGAGCAGTTCTTC. The chain is built from TRBV11-2 and TRBJ2-1; 10 bases are shared with TRBD1. Germline CDR1 reads SGHAT; CDR2 reads FQNNGV. J lost 3 bases, V lost 5 bases, and 7 bases had no gene match. The CDR3 covers 16 residues.

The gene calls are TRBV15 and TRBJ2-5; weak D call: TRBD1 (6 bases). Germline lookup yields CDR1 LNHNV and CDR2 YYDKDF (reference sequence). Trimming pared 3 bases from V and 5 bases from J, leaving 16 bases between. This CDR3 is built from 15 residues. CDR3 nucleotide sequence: TGTGCCACCAGCAGGACCCGGACAGCCAGGGAGACCCAGTACTTC. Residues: CATSRTRTARETQYF.

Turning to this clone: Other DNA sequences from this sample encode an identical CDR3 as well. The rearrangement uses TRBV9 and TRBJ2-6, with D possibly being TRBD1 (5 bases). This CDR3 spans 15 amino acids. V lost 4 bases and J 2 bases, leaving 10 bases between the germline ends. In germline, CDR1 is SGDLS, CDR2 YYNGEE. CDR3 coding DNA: TGTGCCAGCAGCCGGCAGGGCGCTGGGGCCAACGTCCTGACTTTC. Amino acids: CASSRQGAGANVLTF.

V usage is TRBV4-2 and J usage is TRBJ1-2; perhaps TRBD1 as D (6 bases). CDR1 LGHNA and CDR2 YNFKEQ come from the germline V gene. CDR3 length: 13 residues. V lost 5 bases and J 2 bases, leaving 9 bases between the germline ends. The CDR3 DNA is TGTGCCAGCAGCGGAGGACAGAACTATGGCTACACCTTC. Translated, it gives CASSGGQNYGYTF.

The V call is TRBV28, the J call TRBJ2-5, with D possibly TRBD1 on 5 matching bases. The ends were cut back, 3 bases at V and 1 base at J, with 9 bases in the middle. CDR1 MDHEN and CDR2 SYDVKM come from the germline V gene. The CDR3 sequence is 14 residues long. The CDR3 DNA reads TGTGCCAGCAGTTTGTGGCAGGGCCAAGAGACCCAGTACTTC. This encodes CASSLWQGQETQYF.

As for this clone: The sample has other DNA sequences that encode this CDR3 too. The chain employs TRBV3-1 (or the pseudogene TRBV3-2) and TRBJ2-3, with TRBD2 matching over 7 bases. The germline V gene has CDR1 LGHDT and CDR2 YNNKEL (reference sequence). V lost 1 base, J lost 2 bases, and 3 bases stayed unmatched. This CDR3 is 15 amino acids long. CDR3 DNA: TGTGCCAGCAGCCAAGCCCTAGCGGACACAGATACGCAGTATTTT. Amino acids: CASSQALADTDTQYF.

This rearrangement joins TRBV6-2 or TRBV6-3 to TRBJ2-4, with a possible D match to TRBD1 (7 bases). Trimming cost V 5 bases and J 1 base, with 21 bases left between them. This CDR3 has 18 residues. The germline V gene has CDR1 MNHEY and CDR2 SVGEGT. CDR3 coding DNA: TGTGCCAGCAGTCGCGGGACAGAGCAAATGTGGGCCAAAAACATTCAGTACTTC. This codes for CASSRGTEQMWAKNIQYF.

The CDR3 here is CASSISGVNTEAFF. DNA for the CDR3: TGTGCCAGTAGTATATCGGGGGTGAACACTGAAGCTTTCTTT. The chain joins TRBV19 to TRBJ1-1, with D perhaps matching TRBD1 (5 bases). This CDR3 has 14 amino acids. Trimming cost V 2 bases and J 0 bases, with 7 bases left between them. CDR1 is LNHDA, CDR2 SQIVND, per germline (reference sequence).

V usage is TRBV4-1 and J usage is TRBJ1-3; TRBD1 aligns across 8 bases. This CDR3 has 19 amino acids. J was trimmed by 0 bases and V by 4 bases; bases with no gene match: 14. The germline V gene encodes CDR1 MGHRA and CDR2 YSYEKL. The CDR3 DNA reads TGCGCCAGCAGCCCCGGCCGACACAGGGGGGTGCTCTCTGGAAACACCATATATTTT. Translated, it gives CASSPGRHRGVLSGNTIYF.

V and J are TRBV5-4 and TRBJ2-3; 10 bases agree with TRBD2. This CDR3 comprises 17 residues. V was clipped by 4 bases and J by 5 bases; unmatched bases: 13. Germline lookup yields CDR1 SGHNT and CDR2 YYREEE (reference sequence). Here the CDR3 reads CASSRIRAGGEGDTQYF. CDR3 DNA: TGTGCCAGCAGCAGAATCCGAGCGGGGGGGGAAGGAGATACGCAGTATTTT.

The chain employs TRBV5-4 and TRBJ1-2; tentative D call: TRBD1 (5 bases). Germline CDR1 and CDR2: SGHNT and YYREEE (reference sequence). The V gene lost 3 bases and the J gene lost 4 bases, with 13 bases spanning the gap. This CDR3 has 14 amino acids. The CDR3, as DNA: TGTGCCAGCAGCTCTGGACAAGAACTCTATGGCTACACCTTC. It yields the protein CASSSGQELYGYTF.

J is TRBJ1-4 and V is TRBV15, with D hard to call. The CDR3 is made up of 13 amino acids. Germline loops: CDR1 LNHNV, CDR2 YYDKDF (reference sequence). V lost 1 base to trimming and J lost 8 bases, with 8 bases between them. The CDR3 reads CATSRASGEKLFF. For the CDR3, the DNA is TGTGCCACCAGCAGAGCAAGTGGCGAAAAACTGTTTTTT.

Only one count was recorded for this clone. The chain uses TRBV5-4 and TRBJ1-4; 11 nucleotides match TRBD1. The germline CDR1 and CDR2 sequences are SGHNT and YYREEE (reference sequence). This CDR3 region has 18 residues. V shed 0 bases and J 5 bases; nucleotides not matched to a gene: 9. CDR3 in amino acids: CASSLDGPGTGGNEKLFF. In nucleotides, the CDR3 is TGTGCCAGCAGCTTGGATGGGCCTGGGACAGGGGGGAATGAAAAACTGTTTTTT.

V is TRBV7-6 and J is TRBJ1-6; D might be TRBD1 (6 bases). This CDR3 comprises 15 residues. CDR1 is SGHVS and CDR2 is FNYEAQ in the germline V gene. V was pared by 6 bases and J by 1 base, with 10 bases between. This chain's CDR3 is CASRGADSYNSPLHF. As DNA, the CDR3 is TGTGCCAGCAGGGGGGCGGATTCCTATAATTCACCCCTCCACTTT.

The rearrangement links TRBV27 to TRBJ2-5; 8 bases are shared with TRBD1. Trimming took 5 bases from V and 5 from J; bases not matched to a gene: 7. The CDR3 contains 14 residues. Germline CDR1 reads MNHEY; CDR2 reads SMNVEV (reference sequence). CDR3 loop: CASSPPDRGETQYF. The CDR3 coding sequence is TGTGCCAGCAGTCCCCCAGACAGGGGTGAGACCCAGTACTTC.

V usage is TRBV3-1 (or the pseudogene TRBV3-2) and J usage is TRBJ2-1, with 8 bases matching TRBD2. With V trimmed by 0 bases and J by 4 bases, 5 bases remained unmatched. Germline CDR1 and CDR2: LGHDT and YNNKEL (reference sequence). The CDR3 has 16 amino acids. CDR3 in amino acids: CASSQDWAGGYNEQFF. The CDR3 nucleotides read TGTGCCAGCAGCCAAGATTGGGCGGGGGGATACAATGAGCAGTTCTTC.